Presented here are 7 T cell receptor beta chains from one specimen sequenced in a study of blood T cells in healthy people across ages. A second PCR of 7 to 11 cycles used a sample-barcoded 5' primer and a J-beta primer mix. TCRdb independently ran MiXCR on the 5' RACE reads; one entry per CDR3 protein. The top ten hold roughly 34% of the sample, which has roughly 700,000 distinct CDR3 sequences, about half seen once. Input material: blood. The receptor set was obtained from an older woman in good health.

The chain uses TRBV20-1 and TRBJ2-5; the D is unclear. The CDR3 spans 14 residues. Trimming stripped 6 bases from V and 2 bases from J, with 16 bases between. CDR1 DFQATT and CDR2 SNEGSKA come from the germline V gene (reference sequence). DNA for the CDR3: TGCAGTGCCCCCCTCGGCACAGAGCAAGAGACCCAGTACTTC. The encoded protein is CSAPLGTEQETQYF.

The chain employs TRBV5-1 and TRBJ2-6; D unresolved. The V end was cut by 0 bases, the J end by 4 bases, with 11 bases between. The length of the CDR3 is 16 residues. The V gene's germline CDR1 is SGHRS and CDR2 YFSETQ. The chain's CDR3 is CASSLAHNAGANVLTF. The CDR3 DNA reads TGCGCCAGCAGCTTGGCGCACAATGCGGGGGCCAACGTCCTGACTTTC.

A remark on this clonotype: One end of the junction does not line up with germline, which may come from a read error. The genes are TRBV7-7 and TRBJ2-1; D remains ambiguous. The CDR3 has 15 amino acids. Per the germline V gene, CDR1 is SSHAT and CDR2 is FNYEAQ (reference sequence). DNA for the CDR3: TGTGCTAGCAGCCCCGGCGGCAAAGTCTACAATGAGCAGTTCTTC. This sequence encodes CASSPGGKVYNEQFF. Based on the CDR3 plus reference TRBV7-7 and TRBJ2-1, the full variable domain is GAGVSQSPRYKVTKRGQDVTLRCDPISSHATLYWYQQALGQGPEFLTYFNYEAQPDKSGLPSDRFSAERPEGSISTLTIQRTEQRDSAMYRCASSPGGKVYNEQFFGPGTRLTVL.

CDR3 loop: CASSYTETNQPQHF. The CDR3 DNA sequence: TGTGCCAGCAGCTATACAGAGACCAATCAGCCCCAGCATTTT. V and J are TRBV7-9 and TRBJ1-5; no definite D call. CDR1 SEHNR and CDR2 FQNEAQ come from the germline V gene (reference sequence). The CDR3 runs 14 residues. Deletions cut 4 bases from V and 3 bases from J, with 10 bases between.

The chain recombines TRBV15 with TRBJ2-1, with D unresolved. This CDR3 comprises 16 residues. V dropped 5 bases and J dropped 0 bases, with 14 bases sitting between them. Looked up from germline, CDR1 is LNHNV and CDR2 is YYDKDF (reference sequence). CDR3 protein: CATSSIRTSSYNEQFF. The DNA of the CDR3 is TGTGCCACCAGCTCTATCAGGACGAGCTCCTACAATGAGCAGTTCTTC.

This chain connects TRBV27 to TRBJ2-7; 13 nucleotides agree with TRBD2. The V gene end was trimmed by 5 bases and the J gene end by 6 bases; junction bases not matched to a gene: 10. This CDR3 spans 16 amino acids. The germline V gene has CDR1 MNHEY and CDR2 SMNVEV (reference sequence). The CDR3 here is CASSPQGTSGNREQYF. The CDR3 DNA reads as TGTGCCAGCAGTCCCCAAGGGACTAGCGGGAATCGCGAGCAGTACTTC.

This clonotype has just a few counts. This chain joins TRBV14 and TRBJ2-6; no clear D gene. V was pared by 4 bases and J by 5 bases, with 6 bases between. This CDR3 has 13 amino acids. Germline V lookup: CDR1 SGHDN, CDR2 FVKESK. CDR3 amino acids: CASSRARANVLTF. For the CDR3, the DNA is TGTGCCAGCAGCCGGGCGAGGGCCAACGTCCTGACTTTC.